These 8 T cell receptor beta chains originate from one sample sequenced in a study of T cells in localized non-small cell lung cancer. Only in-frame clones appear in the TCRdb table, and some are missing; sequencing was by immunoSEQ multiplex PCR. The sample has around 50,000 clones, roughly 88% seen once. The material was peripheral blood, obtained before any cancer treatment. These receptors were collected from a male donor aged 60 or older with stage III squamous cell lung carcinoma.

The chain recombines TRBV27 with TRBJ2-2; 8 nucleotides match TRBD1. From germline, CDR1 is MNHEY and CDR2 SMNVEV (reference sequence). This CDR3 is built from 20 residues. The V gene end was trimmed by 5 bases and the J gene end by 2 bases; junction bases not matched to a gene: 19. This chain's CDR3 is CASSRRIPGRGRTNTGELFF. In DNA form, the CDR3 reads TGTGCCAGCAGTCGACGGATACCAGGCAGGGGGCGAACAAACACCGGGGAGCTGTTTTTT.

The gene calls are TRBV19 and TRBJ2-4; maybe TRBD2 (6 bases). CDR1 is LNHDA, CDR2 SQIVND, per germline (reference sequence). CDR3 length: 16 residues. Trimming cost V 4 bases and J 3 bases, with 16 bases left between them. The CDR3 region is CASSRGVIGGKNIQYF. The CDR3 region has the DNA TGTGCCAGTAGTAGGGGGGTCATAGGAGGCAAAAACATTCAGTACTTC.

V usage is TRBV28 and J usage is TRBJ1-1, with 8 bases matching TRBD1. V lost 6 bases to trimming and J lost 4 bases; unmatched junction nucleotides: 7. The germline CDR1 and CDR2 sequences are MDHEN and SYDVKM. This CDR3 is 14 amino acids long. CDR3 in amino acids: CASSLLGQGTEAFF. The DNA for the CDR3 is TGTGCCAGCAGCCTCCTCGGACAGGGCACTGAAGCTTTCTTT.

V usage is TRBV6-5 and J usage is TRBJ2-2, with 15 positions matching TRBD2. The CDR3 extends over 15 amino acids. The trim removed 7 bases at V and 5 bases at J, leaving 2 bases unmatched. The V gene's germline CDR1 is MNHEY and CDR2 SVGAGI. The CDR3 here is CASTGLAGGTGELFF. The CDR3 DNA follows: TGTGCCAGCACCGGACTAGCGGGGGGGACCGGGGAGCTGTTTTTT.

This clone was recorded a few times. This chain connects TRBV23-1 to TRBJ2-7; D possibly corresponds to TRBD1 (5 bases). TRBV23-1 is classed as an ORF, of uncertain function. The CDR3 length is 18 residues. V was trimmed by 0 bases and J by 4 bases, leaving 22 bases between them. The CDR3 sequence is CASSQSLEGAVDWYEQYF. CDR3 sequence (DNA): TGCGCCAGCAGTCAATCGTTGGAAGGGGCTGTGGATTGGTACGAGCAGTACTTC.

The chain is built from TRBV5-6 and TRBJ1-2; D is perhaps TRBD1 (6 bases). The germline CDR1 and CDR2 sequences are SGHDT and YYEEEE. V was pared by 3 bases and J by 1 base, with 16 bases between. The CDR3 contains 16 residues. CDR3 amino acids: CASSWGTGTLNYGYTF. The CDR3 coding sequence is TGTGCCAGCAGCTGGGGAACCGGGACACTTAACTATGGCTACACCTTC.

This chain joins TRBV2 and TRBJ2-7; D uncertain. V was clipped by 2 bases and J by 7 bases, with 9 bases between them. The CDR3 is 12 residues long. From germline, CDR1 is SNHLY and CDR2 FYNNEI. In nucleotides, the CDR3 is TGTGCCAGCAGTGAATATGTGGGGGAGCAGTACTTC. Residues: CASSEYVGEQYF.

The chain couples TRBV6-5 to TRBJ2-1, with D possibly TRBD2 on 6 matching bases. Germline CDR1 and CDR2: MNHEY and SVGAGI. Between the trimmed V and J ends, which lost 0 bases and 6 bases, there was a span of 12 bases. The CDR3 consists of 15 residues. CDR3 DNA sequence: TGTGCCAGCAGTTACTCGGGACTTGCTTTCAATGAGCAGTTCTTC. This gives the protein CASSYSGLAFNEQFF.